The present T cell receptor (beta chain) was sequenced within a study of lymphopenia after photon versus proton radiotherapy. Broader study findings: Oligoclonal CD8+ Temra expansion after nadir drove photon patients' diversity drop. Relative stability marked proton patients; photon patients lost diversity and naive cells.

Sequencing used immunoSEQ multiplex PCR; TCRdb keeps in-frame clones, though not all of them. Here the sample spans 75,000 to 90,000 clones, more than 70% being singletons. On this clone: The antigen is undetermined.

V was shortened by 3 bases and J by 2 bases, with 8 bases between the two germline ends. Germline V gene lookup returns CDR1 MDHEN and CDR2 SYDVKM. This CDR3 spans 14 amino acids. This rearrangement joins TRBV28 to TRBJ1-3; D is undetermined. Here the sequenced sample was peripheral blood, taken from a patient treated with proton-based radiotherapy. The clonotype originates from a man aged 60-69 years with pancreatic cancer. The CDR3 region has the DNA TGTGCCAGCAGTTTCCGATGGACTGGAAACACCATATATTTT. Its protein product is CASSFRWTGNTIYF.